This TCR beta chain comes out of a study of blood T cell repertoires in COVID-19 (dated by TCRdb to 2020 to 2022). A note on the overall study: Collaborator samples came from the United States, Italy and Spain and covered acute and convalescent phases of COVID-19. The prospective study material was composed of cDNA or gDNA derived from T cells, B-cell-depleted T cells, or PBMCs. The dataset comprised deeply sampled blood TCRbeta repertoires from subjects exposed to, actively infected with, or recovered from COVID-19. The repertoires were made available in a free public database intended to serve as a resource for research on the immune response to SARS-CoV-2. Samples were obtained from the ongoing ImmuneRACE study (first 160 participants) and from about 1,300 subjects provided by 6 global collaborators. The sample metadata nearly always contained a de-identified subject ID, COVID-19 status, age in years and sex. Where HLA class I and class II types were available, the types were taken from metadata supplied by the sample provider, not from assay-based typing.

Here is what the overall study found, with its caveats: The quantity of clinical and demographic metadata differed by source and by participant and was supplied without curation.

This clone occurred once. Its antigen is currently not known. The record has no base qualities; no much larger clone is one base away. Participants in the prospective study were aged about 18 to 95 years, lived in 24 United States geographic areas, and enrolled through a virtual design. In the prospective study, cohorts were assigned on the basis of participant-reported clinical history obtained from a screening survey and a study questionnaire. For ImmuneRACE Cohort 3, a participant was defined as recovered based on two consecutive negative NP/OP PCR tests, clearance by a healthcare professional, or resolution of symptoms. In the prospective study, whole blood, serum and a nasopharyngeal or oropharyngeal swab were collected from each participant by mobile phlebotomists. Participants in the prospective study had the option to provide additional blood draws and questionnaires over a 2-month period. Before DNA extraction, blood samples from the prospective study were shipped at room temperature or frozen.

TCRbeta CDR3 regions were amplified from genomic DNA using the immunoSEQ Assay, a bias-controlled multiplex PCR. As for the authors' bioinformatics: Nucleated cell counts per sample were estimated from amplification of reference gene primers within the assay. Sequence reads were collapsed and filtered to measure the absolute abundance of every unique TCRbeta CDR3 rearrangement. For each sample, productive Simpson clonality was calculated as the square root of Simpson's diversity index across productive rearrangements. Entries here come from immuneACCESS through TCRdb and include only in-frame sequences with V and J called. Some clones fail to appear in such tables; in the studies checked, an unresolved V gene covers under half of the shortfall, and the cause of the remainder is unknown. That table gives V, J and clone size, and the DNA gave D and trimming. The sample table holds around 450,000 clones, of which roughly 87% were seen once. Jointly, the top ten make up more than 0.55% of the sample.

The CDR3 runs 14 residues from the cysteine to the phenylalanine. Just CDR3 DNA is preserved here, 42 bases in frame from base 1. Unmatched junction bases come to 8, with V trimmed by 5 bases and J by 7 bases. CDR1 LNHNV and CDR2 YYDKDF are derived from the germline V gene (reference sequence). The sequence links TRBV15 to TRBJ1-2; 9 of the junction bases match TRBD1. Sequencing was carried out using PBMCs or T cells enriched from blood (not recorded which). The receptor's source is a man younger than 35 who had recovered from COVID-19. The CDR3 amino acid sequence is: CATSGGQGFRGYTF. The DNA reads as follows: TGTGCCACCAGCGGCGGACAGGGGTTCCGTGGCTACACCTTC.